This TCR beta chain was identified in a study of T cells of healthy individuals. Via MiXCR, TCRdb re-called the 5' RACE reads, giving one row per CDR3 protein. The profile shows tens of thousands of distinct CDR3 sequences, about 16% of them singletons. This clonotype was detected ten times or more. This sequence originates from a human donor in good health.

The chain's CDR3 is CASSPLLLAMTGHEQFF. The CDR3 coding sequence is TGTGCCAGCAGTCCACTCCTACTAGCGATGACTGGGCATGAGCAGTTCTTC. This chain links TRBV12-3 or TRBV12-4 with TRBJ2-1; 7 nucleotides line up with TRBD2. The V segment lost 5 bases and the J segment 8 bases; nucleotides outside the gene matches: 18. CDR3 length: 17 amino acids.